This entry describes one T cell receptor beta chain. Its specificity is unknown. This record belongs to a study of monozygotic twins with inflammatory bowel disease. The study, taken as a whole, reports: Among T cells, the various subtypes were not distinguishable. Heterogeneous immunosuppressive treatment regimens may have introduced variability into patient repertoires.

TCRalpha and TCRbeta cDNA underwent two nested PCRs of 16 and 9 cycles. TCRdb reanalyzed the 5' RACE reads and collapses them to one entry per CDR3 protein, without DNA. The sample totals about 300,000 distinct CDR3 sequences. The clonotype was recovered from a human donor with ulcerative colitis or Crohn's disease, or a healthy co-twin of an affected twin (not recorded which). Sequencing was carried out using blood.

This CDR3 reads CSVDRGDRGSETQYF. This chain connects TRBV29-1 to TRBJ2-5; the D call of TRBD1 rests on TCRdb alone, since no DNA is present to check it. Germline V gene sequence: CDR1 SQVTM, CDR2 ANQGSEA. This CDR3 has 15 residues.